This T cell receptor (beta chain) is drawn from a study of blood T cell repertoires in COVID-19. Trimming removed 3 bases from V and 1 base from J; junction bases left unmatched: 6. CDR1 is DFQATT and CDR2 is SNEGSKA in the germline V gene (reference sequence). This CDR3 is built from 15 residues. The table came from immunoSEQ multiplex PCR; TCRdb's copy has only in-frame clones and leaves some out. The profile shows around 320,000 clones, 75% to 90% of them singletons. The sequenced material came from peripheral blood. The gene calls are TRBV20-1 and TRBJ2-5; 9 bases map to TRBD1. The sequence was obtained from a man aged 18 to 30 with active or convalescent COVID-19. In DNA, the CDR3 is TGCAGTGCTAGTGGACAGGGGAGAACCCAAGAGACCCAGTACTTC. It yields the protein CSASGQGRTQETQYF.